This entry concerns a single TCR beta chain. The data were taken from a study of blood T cell repertoires in COVID-19. Study context: The cDNA or gDNA used as material had been derived from T cells, B-cell-depleted T cells, or PBMCs.

Method: immunoSEQ multiplex PCR; TCRdb's copy keeps in-frame clones and lacks some. The table records fewer than 350,000 clones, less than 90% of them present only once. The CDR3 is 13 residues long. V lost 3 bases to trimming and J lost 2 bases, with 9 bases between them. Germline loops: CDR1 SGHNT, CDR2 YYREEE (reference sequence). Specimen: peripheral blood. The chain employs TRBV5-4 and TRBJ2-7, with D possibly TRBD2 on 5 matching bases. This sequence originates from a woman in her 30s with COVID-19, enrolled during active disease. CDR3 nucleotide sequence: TGTGCCAGCAGCTCGGGATTAACCTACGAGCAGTACTTC. Its protein product is CASSSGLTYEQYF.